Included here is one T cell receptor beta chain sequence, with context. Its antigen is still unknown. This sample is part of a study of T cells in Graves' hyperthyroidism and ophthalmopathy. Broader study findings: Blood also held most thyroid clonotypes expanded beyond 0.001.

The sample, blood from the first hyperthyroidism diagnosis, precedes any ophthalmopathy symptoms. This CDR3 has 15 residues. Trimming cost V 0 bases and J 4 bases, with 12 bases left between them. Per the germline V gene, CDR1 is MGHDK and CDR2 is SYGVNS. RNA transcripts were the template for amplifying TCR beta CDR3 regions. An initial round of RT-PCR targeting the TCR CDR3 relied on the HTBI primer set. One entry per CDR3 protein, called by TCRdb with MiXCR from the multiplex PCR reads. The sample has fewer than 300,000 distinct CDR3 sequences; 13% to 15% are singletons. The sequence was obtained from a woman aged 50 to 60 with Graves' hyperthyroidism that later progressed to Graves' ophthalmopathy. The chain joins TRBV25-1 to TRBJ1-2; D ambiguous. The material sequenced was blood. The DNA for the CDR3 is TGTGCCAGCAGTGAATATGAGGCAAACCTCTATGGCTACACCTTC. Encoded protein: CASSEYEANLYGYTF.